A single T cell receptor beta chain is shown here with its context. Antigen: not known. Assay: immunoSEQ multiplex PCR; the TCRdb copy retains only in-frame clones and omits some. The data contain 25,000 to 30,000 clones, just over 90% of them singletons. This sample was taken from a study of OX40 agonist ivuxolimab in advanced cancers. Across the study: A mean age of around 66 years, range roughly 20 to 79, was recorded, and under 85% were male. Study-wide findings and caveats: The average count of expanded clones was higher among CD8+ T cells than among CD4+. Certain nonresponders additionally had low normalized T-cell clonal expansion.

Source: CD4+ or CD8+ T cells sorted from blood, taken in a trial of the OX40 agonist ivuxolimab. The TCR was taken from an adult with an advanced solid tumor such as melanoma, head and neck, liver or kidney cancer.

The CDR3 here is CASRVGLAGPAGELFF. CDR3 coding DNA: TGTGCCAGCAGAGTGGGCCTAGCGGGACCGGCCGGGGAGCTGTTTTTT. The chain recombines TRBV11-2 with TRBJ2-2; 9 bases map to TRBD2. The germline gives CDR1 SGHAT, CDR2 FQNNGV. The CDR3 spans 16 residues. V lost 6 bases, J lost 6 bases, and 11 bases stayed unmatched.